This T cell receptor beta chain was recorded in a study of blood T cell repertoires in COVID-19. This clone has only one observation. CDR1 and CDR2 from the germline V gene are MGHRA and YSYEKL. V lost 3 bases and J lost 3; bases outside the gene matches: 10. The CDR3 extends over 17 amino acids. Clones were read by immunoSEQ multiplex PCR, and TCRdb kept only the in-frame ones, dropping some. The table has around 160,000 clones, around 83% seen once. The rearrangement joins TRBV4-1 to TRBJ1-4, with TRBD1 matching over 7 bases. The sequenced material came from PBMCs or T cells enriched from blood (not recorded which). This receptor was taken from a woman between 50 and 59 years old who had been exposed to COVID-19. This chain's CDR3 is CASSHDGDRVSNEKLFF. In DNA form, the CDR3 reads TGCGCCAGCAGCCACGATGGCGACAGGGTTTCTAATGAAAAACTGTTTTTT.